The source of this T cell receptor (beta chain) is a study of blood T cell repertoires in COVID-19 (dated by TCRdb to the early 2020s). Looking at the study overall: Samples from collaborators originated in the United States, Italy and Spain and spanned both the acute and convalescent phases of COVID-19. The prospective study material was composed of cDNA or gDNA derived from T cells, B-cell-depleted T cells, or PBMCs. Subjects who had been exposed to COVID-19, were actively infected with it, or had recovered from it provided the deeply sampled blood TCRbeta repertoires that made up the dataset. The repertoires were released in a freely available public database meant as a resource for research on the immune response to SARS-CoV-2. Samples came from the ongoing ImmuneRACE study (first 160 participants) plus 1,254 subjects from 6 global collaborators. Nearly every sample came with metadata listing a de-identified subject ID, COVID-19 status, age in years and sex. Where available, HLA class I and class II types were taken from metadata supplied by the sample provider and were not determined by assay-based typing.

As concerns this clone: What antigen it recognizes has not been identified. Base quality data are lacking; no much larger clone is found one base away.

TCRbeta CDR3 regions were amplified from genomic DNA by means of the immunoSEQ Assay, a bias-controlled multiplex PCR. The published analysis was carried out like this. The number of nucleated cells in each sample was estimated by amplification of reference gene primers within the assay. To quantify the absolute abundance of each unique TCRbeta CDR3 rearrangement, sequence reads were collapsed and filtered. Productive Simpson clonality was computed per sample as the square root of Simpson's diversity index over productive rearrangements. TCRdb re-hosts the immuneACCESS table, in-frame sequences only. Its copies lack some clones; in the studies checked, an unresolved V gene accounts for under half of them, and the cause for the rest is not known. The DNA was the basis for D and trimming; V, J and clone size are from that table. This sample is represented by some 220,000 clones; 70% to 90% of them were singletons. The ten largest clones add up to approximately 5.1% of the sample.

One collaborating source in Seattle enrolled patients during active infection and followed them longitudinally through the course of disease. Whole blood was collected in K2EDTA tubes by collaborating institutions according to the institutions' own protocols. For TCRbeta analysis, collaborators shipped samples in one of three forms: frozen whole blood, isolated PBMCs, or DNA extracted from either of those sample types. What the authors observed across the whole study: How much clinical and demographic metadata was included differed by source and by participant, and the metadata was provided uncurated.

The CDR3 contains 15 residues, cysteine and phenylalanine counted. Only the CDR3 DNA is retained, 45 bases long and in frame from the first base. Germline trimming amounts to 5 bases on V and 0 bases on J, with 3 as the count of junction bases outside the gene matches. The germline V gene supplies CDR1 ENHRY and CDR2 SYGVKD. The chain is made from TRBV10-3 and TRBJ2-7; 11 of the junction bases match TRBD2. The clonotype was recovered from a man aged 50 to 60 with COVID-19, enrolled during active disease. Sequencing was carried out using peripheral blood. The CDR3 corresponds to CAISQGTSGSYEQYF. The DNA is TGTGCCATCAGTCAAGGGACTAGCGGCTCCTACGAGCAGTACTTC.